Below are 16 T cell receptor beta chains sequenced from a single sample in a study of T cells in narcolepsy. Data came from immunoSEQ multiplex PCR; TCRdb stores just in-frame clones and leaves some out. This sample has some 32,000 clones, with roughly 78% found just once. The specimen was CD45RA- memory CD4+ T cells from PBMCs. These receptors were obtained from a human donor with narcolepsy.

The rearrangement joins TRBV2 to TRBJ2-3; D perhaps matches TRBD2 (6 bases). V dropped 6 bases and J dropped 5 bases, with 12 bases sitting between them. The CDR3 length is 13 residues. From germline, CDR1 is SNHLY and CDR2 FYNNEI. In nucleotides, the CDR3 is TGTGCCAGCAGAGCGGACTACGAAGATACGCAGTATTTT. Protein product: CASRADYEDTQYF.

In this sample, this clone turned up once. The rearrangement uses TRBV10-2 and TRBJ2-1; a weak D match, TRBD1 (5 bases). V was trimmed by 1 base and J by 0 bases, leaving 7 bases between them. The CDR3 consists of 15 residues. Germline V gene lookup returns CDR1 WSHSY and CDR2 SAAADI. The chain's CDR3 is CASSEYRSSYNEQFF. DNA of the CDR3: TGCGCCAGCAGTGAGTACAGGAGCTCCTACAATGAGCAGTTCTTC.

V gene TRBV2 combines with J gene TRBJ1-3, with no clear D. CDR1 is SNHLY, CDR2 FYNNEI, per germline. V lost 3 bases and J lost 4, with 16 bases in between. The CDR3 runs to 16 residues. This CDR3 is CASSDQANLEGNTIYF. CDR3 sequence (DNA): TGTGCCAGCAGTGACCAGGCAAACCTAGAAGGAAACACCATATATTTT.

A few counts support this clone. This chain connects TRBV10-3 to TRBJ1-1, with 8 bases lining up with TRBD1. There are 15 residues in the CDR3. Germline-derived CDR1 and CDR2 are ENHRY and SYGVKD. Trimming took 4 bases from V and 4 from J; bases not matched to a gene: 8. CDR3 in amino acids: CAISVKAGGGTEAFF. CDR3 nucleotides: TGTGCCATCAGTGTAAAGGCAGGGGGCGGCACTGAAGCTTTCTTT.

This clone has just one count. The rearrangement joins TRBV6-6 to TRBJ2-7, with 11 nucleotides matching TRBD2. The CDR3 covers 13 residues. After removal of 10 bases from V and 7 bases from J, the junction contained 9 bases not matched to a gene. Germline CDR1 reads MNHNY; CDR2 reads SVGAGI (reference sequence). CDR3 amino acids: CATNSGGAREQYF. The CDR3 DNA reads TGTGCCACTAATAGCGGGGGGGCTCGGGAGCAGTACTTC.

The V gene is TRBV6-5, the J gene TRBJ2-3; 8 bases are shared with TRBD2. J was trimmed by 5 bases and V by 2 bases; bases with no gene match: 9. The CDR3 runs 16 residues. CDR1 and CDR2 (germline): MNHEY, SVGAGI. CDR3 sequence (DNA): TGTGCCAGCAGTTACGGAATTTCCCTAGCGGGAGATACGCAGTATTTT. Translation: CASSYGISLAGDTQYF.

CDR3 in amino acids: CASGYSGIYEQYF. Written as DNA, the CDR3 is TGTGCCAGCGGGTATAGCGGGATCTACGAGCAGTACTTC. J is TRBJ2-7 and V is TRBV6-5; 8 bases align to TRBD2. Germline-derived CDR1 and CDR2 are MNHEY and SVGAGI. The CDR3 runs 13 residues. Unmatched junction bases numbered 6, after V lost 8 bases and J lost 3 bases.

The J gene is TRBJ2-7, the V gene TRBV19; D may be TRBD2 (6 bases). The CDR3 runs to 16 residues. The germline V and J ends were trimmed by 3 bases and 6 bases, with 21 bases remaining between them. Germline CDR1 is LNHDA and CDR2 is SQIVND (reference sequence). The CDR3 is CASSITGSTIRTEQYF. The CDR3 region has the DNA TGTGCCAGTAGTATCACCGGGAGTACAATAAGGACCGAGCAGTACTTC.

This clone turned up a few times. CDR3 protein: CASSILSAGGTDTQYF. The CDR3 DNA reads as TGTGCCAGTAGTATATTATCGGCGGGGGGGACAGATACGCAGTATTTT. The rearrangement joins TRBV19 to TRBJ2-3; 9 bases match TRBD2. This CDR3 has 16 residues. V was pared by 2 bases and J by 3 bases, with 6 bases of the junction left unmatched. The germline gives CDR1 LNHDA, CDR2 SQIVND (reference sequence). The full variable domain, its missing parts supplied by reference TRBV19 and TRBJ2-3, is DGGITQSPKYLFRKEGQNVTLSCEQNLNHDAMYWYRQDPGQGLRLIYYSQIVNDFQKGDIAEGYSVSREKKESFPLTVTSAQKNPTAFYLCASSILSAGGTDTQYFGPGTRLTVL.

The chain joins TRBV29-1 to TRBJ2-1; either TRBD1 or TRBD2 may supply D (5 bases each). This CDR3 is built from 12 residues. Germline V CDR1 and CDR2: SQVTM, ANQGSEA. V lost 7 bases to trimming and J lost 6 bases, with 13 bases between them. The CDR3 DNA reads TGCAGCGGAGGGCAGGGCAGCAATGAGCAGTTCTTC. Residues: CSGGQGSNEQFF.

The chain links TRBV6-5 to TRBJ1-5; D gene uncertain. V was shortened by 0 bases and J by 6 bases, with 9 bases between the two germline ends. CDR1 MNHEY and CDR2 SVGAGI come from the germline V gene. The CDR3 sequence is 14 residues long. The DNA of the CDR3 is TGTGCCAGCAGTTACTCAAGGGATAGTCAGCCCCAGCATTTT. It yields the protein CASSYSRDSQPQHF.

This sequence joins TRBV9 and TRBJ2-2, with a possible D match to TRBD1 (6 bases). The CDR3 covers 15 residues. Per the germline V gene, CDR1 is SGDLS and CDR2 is YYNGEE. The V end was cut by 0 bases, the J end by 5 bases, with 11 bases between. Written as DNA, the CDR3 is TGTGCCAGCAGCGTAGGGCGCAGGGGTACCGGGGAGCTGTTTTTT. Translated: CASSVGRRGTGELFF.

This chain joins TRBV11-2 and TRBJ1-2; 9 nucleotides line up with TRBD1. CDR1 is SGHAT and CDR2 is FQNNGV in the germline V gene. The CDR3 is 17 amino acids. The J segment lost 8 bases and the V segment lost 5 bases, leaving 18 bases of the junction unmatched. CDR3: CASSPPKAGTGSRGYTF. CDR3 nucleotide sequence: TGTGCCAGCAGCCCGCCCAAAGCGGGGACAGGGAGCCGAGGCTACACCTTC. Using reference TRBV11-2 and TRBJ1-2 for the parts outside the CDR3, the full variable domain is EAGVAQSPRYKIIEKRQSVAFWCNPISGHATLYWYQQILGQGPKLLIQFQNNGVVDDSQLPKDRFSAERLKGVDSTLKIQPAKLEDSAVYLCASSPPKAGTGSRGYTFGSGTRLTVV.

The CDR3 loop is CASSAGHYEQYF. CDR3 sequence (DNA): TGTGCCAGTAGTGCAGGGCACTACGAGCAGTACTTC. The rearrangement uses TRBV19 and TRBJ2-7; TRBD1 is a possible D gene (5 bases). Germline assignment: CDR1 LNHDA and CDR2 SQIVND (reference sequence). The CDR3 extends over 12 amino acids. V shed 5 bases and J shed 3 bases, with 8 bases lying between them.

This clone was recorded once. The chain carries TRBV4-2 and TRBJ2-3, with D unresolved. V was pared by 0 bases and J by 6 bases, with 13 bases between. The CDR3 has 15 residues. Per germline, CDR1 LGHNA and CDR2 YNFKEQ. The CDR3 DNA follows: TGTGCCAGCAGCCAAGATCCTCGATCGGGCGATACGCAGTATTTT. This sequence encodes CASSQDPRSGDTQYF.

The rearrangement uses TRBV19 and TRBJ1-5, with D tentatively TRBD1 (5 bases). Trimming stripped 1 base from V and 4 bases from J, with 8 bases between. The CDR3 has 14 amino acids. Germline CDR1 LNHDA, CDR2 SQIVND (reference sequence). The CDR3 region has the DNA TGTGCCAGTAGTATAGGTCAGGGTAATCAGCCCCAGCATTTT. Translated, it gives CASSIGQGNQPQHF. Full variable domain (outside the CDR3, taken from reference TRBV19 and TRBJ1-5): DGGITQSPKYLFRKEGQNVTLSCEQNLNHDAMYWYRQDPGQGLRLIYYSQIVNDFQKGDIAEGYSVSREKKESFPLTVTSAQKNPTAFYLCASSIGQGNQPQHFGDGTRLSIL.